This T cell receptor beta chain was identified in a study of radiotherapy plus CTLA-4 blockade in lung cancer. For the study at large: Objective responses were observed in 15% to 20% of patients, and disease control was achieved by about 30%.

Study observations and caveats: Expansion in blood of tumor-derived TCR clones was seen after radiotherapy plus ipilimumab. Among reported predictors of response, early blood T cell clone dynamics with interferon-beta performed best.

Sequenced by immunoSEQ multiplex PCR; TCRdb stores in-frame clones only, minus some. The profile shows 40,000 to 60,000 clones, more than 75% of them singletons. With respect to this clone: Antigen specificity is unknown.

The sequence came from a human donor with non-small cell lung cancer who had stable disease on radiotherapy plus ipilimumab. The sequencing here drew on peripheral blood, taken from a patient treated with radiotherapy plus ipilimumab.

DNA for the CDR3: TGTGCCAGCAGCAATGCTCCCGGGACTAGCGACAATGAGCAGTTCTTC. Its protein product is CASSNAPGTSDNEQFF. V is TRBV5-4 and J is TRBJ2-1; TRBD2 agrees at 10 bases. Germline CDR1 is SGHNT and CDR2 is YYREEE (reference sequence). V dropped 4 bases and J dropped 5; count of bases not matched to a gene: 9. This CDR3 region has 16 residues.